Listed here are 18 T cell receptor beta chains from one sample, sequenced in a study of T cells after yellow fever vaccination. TCRdb reprocessed the 5' RACE reads with MiXCR, giving one entry per CDR3 protein. Here the sample spans 60,000 or so distinct CDR3 sequences, more than 5.5% being singletons. The sample was CD8+ T cells sorted from PBMCs, taken on the day of the first yellow fever vaccination. These TCRs come from a man aged 18 to 29 who received the YFV17D yellow fever vaccine.

In this sample, this clonotype turned up many times. This chain joins TRBV20-1 and TRBJ2-5, with D possibly matching TRBD2 (6 bases). CDR1 DFQATT and CDR2 SNEGSKA come from the germline V gene (reference sequence). This CDR3 is 14 amino acids long. With 0 bases removed from V and 2 bases from J, the gap between germline ends came to 10 bases. The CDR3 loop reads CSARDPAGQETQYF. The DNA of the CDR3 is TGCAGTGCTAGAGATCCCGCGGGACAAGAGACCCAGTACTTC.

The rearrangement joins TRBV11-1 to TRBJ2-7; 12 bases agree with TRBD1. Germline values: CDR1 SGHAT, CDR2 FQDESV (reference sequence). CDR3 length: 15 amino acids. The V segment lost 5 bases and the J segment 6 bases; nucleotides outside the gene matches: 8. In nucleotides, the CDR3 is TGTGCCAGCAGCCGCCGGGACAGGGGGCTCGGCGAGCAGTACTTC. It codes for CASSRRDRGLGEQYF.

This clonotype has a count of ten or more. V is TRBV5-1 and J is TRBJ2-7, with 9 bases identical to TRBD1. Trimming took 5 bases from V and 5 from J; bases not matched to a gene: 5. The germline CDR1 and CDR2 sequences are SGHRS and YFSETQ. The CDR3 totals 13 residues. This CDR3 reads CASSQDRGDEQYV. The CDR3, as DNA: TGCGCCAGCAGTCAGGACAGGGGAGACGAGCAGTACGTC.

This clonotype was counted at least ten times. The CDR3 loop is CASSLGGTEQYV. CDR3 nucleotide sequence: TGTGCCAGCAGTTTGGGGGGTACCGAGCAGTACGTC. The chain recombines TRBV28 with TRBJ2-7, with TRBD2 as a possible D gene (6 bases). Germline V CDR1 and CDR2: MDHEN, SYDVKM. The V end lost 3 bases, the J end lost 6 bases, and 9 bases lay between the germline ends. CDR3 length: 12 amino acids.

This clonotype appeared many times. The chain carries TRBV29-1 and TRBJ2-2, with 10 bases that match TRBD2. CDR3 size: 12 residues. Germline trimming cut 7 bases from V and 7 bases from J; bases unmatched to any gene: 3. Germline V gives CDR1 SQVTM, CDR2 ANQGSEA. This CDR3 reads CSASGGDGELFF. The CDR3 DNA sequence: TGCAGCGCTAGCGGGGGAGACGGGGAGCTGTTTTTT.

This clonotype was found many times. V gene TRBV7-2 combines with J gene TRBJ2-5; no clear D gene. This CDR3 comprises 16 residues. Germline V gene lookup returns CDR1 SGHTA and CDR2 FQGNSA. V was trimmed by 2 bases and J by 5 bases, leaving 18 bases between them. CDR3 protein: CASSLNLLGSIETQYF. The CDR3 bases are TGTGCCAGCAGCTTAAACTTGTTGGGTAGCATCGAGACCCAGTACTTC.

The chain combines TRBV7-6 with TRBJ2-3, with D possibly called TRBD1 or TRBD2 (6 bases each). The CDR3 is 15 residues long. Germline CDR1 reads SGHVS; CDR2 reads FNYEAQ. Between the trimmed V and J ends, which lost 1 base and 6 bases, there was a span of 14 bases. CDR3 amino acids: CASSLDVRGEDTQYF. DNA of the CDR3: TGTGCCAGCAGCTTAGACGTTAGGGGGGAGGATACGCAGTATTTT. The full variable domain, rest sourced from reference TRBV7-6 and TRBJ2-3, is GAGVSQSPRYKVTKRGQDVALRCDPISGHVSLYWYRQALGQGPEFLTYFNYEAQQDKSGLPNDRFSAERPEGSISTLTIQRTEQRDSAMYRCASSLDVRGEDTQYFGPGTRLTVL.

This clonotype was seen ten or more times. This sequence joins TRBV2 and TRBJ2-3, with D perhaps TRBD2 (7 bases). The germline V gene has CDR1 SNHLY and CDR2 FYNNEI. The germline V and J ends were trimmed by 8 bases and 4 bases, with 19 bases remaining between them. The CDR3 has 15 residues. Here the CDR3 DNA reads TGTGCCAGCGGATGGGTGGGGGGGCTTGCAGATACGCAGTATTTT. Amino acids: CASGWVGGLADTQYF.

The rearrangement links TRBV7-9 to TRBJ2-1, with TRBD2 as a possible D gene (6 bases). CDR3 length: 14 residues. The ends were cut back, 5 bases at V and 6 bases at J, with 14 bases in the middle. CDR1 is SEHNR and CDR2 is FQNEAQ in the germline V gene (reference sequence). CDR3 amino acids: CASSPGGLLNEQFF. For the CDR3, the DNA is TGTGCCAGCAGCCCCGGGGGACTGCTCAATGAGCAGTTCTTC.

Ten or more counts support this clonotype. The V call is TRBV2, the J call TRBJ2-2; tentative D call: TRBD2 (6 bases). CDR1 is SNHLY and CDR2 is FYNNEI in the germline V gene. V shed 4 bases and J shed 4 bases, with 10 bases lying between them. This CDR3 is built from 14 residues. CDR3 bases: TGTGCCAGCAGTGTTATTAGCGGCACCGGGGAGCTGTTTTTT. It encodes CASSVISGTGELFF.

This clonotype was counted ten times or more. V gene TRBV7-2 combines with J gene TRBJ2-7, with D tentatively TRBD2 (5 bases). Deletions cut 5 bases from V and 3 bases from J, with 20 bases between. The CDR3 sequence is 16 residues long. Germline loops: CDR1 SGHTA, CDR2 FQGNSA. Here the CDR3 DNA reads TGTGCCAGCAGCCCTGCTGGAGGCAGTTTGGACTACGAGCAGTACTTC. This codes for CASSPAGGSLDYEQYF. The variable domain in full, completed from reference TRBV7-2 and TRBJ2-7, reads GAGVSQSPSNKVTEKGKDVELRCDPISGHTALYWYRQSLGQGLEFLIYFQGNSAPDKSGLPSDRFSAERTGGSVSTLTIQRTQQEDSAVYLCASSPAGGSLDYEQYFGPGTRLTVT.

This clonotype was seen more than once but under ten times. The gene calls are TRBV6-2 or TRBV6-3 and TRBJ2-3; D not resolved. CDR3 size: 15 residues. V lost 0 bases, J lost 3 bases, and 10 bases lay in between. CDR1 and CDR2 from the germline V gene are MNHEY and SVGEGT. DNA of the CDR3: TGTGCCAGCAGTTACTCGATCTCGACGACAGATACGCAGTATTTT. Translating it yields CASSYSISTTDTQYF.

This clonotype was counted many times. The V and J genes are TRBV21-1 and TRBJ1-2; no check of the table's D call, TRBD1, against the DNA was made. TRBV21-1 corresponds to a pseudogene. The CDR3 is 14 residues long. CDR3: CASSARGQGYGYTF. In DNA, the CDR3 is TGTGCCAGCAGCGCACGGGGACAGGGATATGGCTACACCTTC.

The V and J genes are TRBV27 and TRBJ1-2; no definite D call. The germline V gene has CDR1 MNHEY and CDR2 SMNVEV (reference sequence). The CDR3 consists of 18 residues. V was shortened by 0 bases and J by 5 bases, with 22 bases between the two germline ends. This chain's CDR3 is CASSLSGRPGETSYGYTF. CDR3 coding DNA: TGTGCCAGCAGTTTATCAGGCCGACCGGGAGAGACAAGTTATGGCTACACCTTC.

This chain connects TRBV4-3 to TRBJ2-7, with TRBD1 identical over 8 bases. The junction had 10 bases not matched to a gene; V was cut back by 0 bases and J by 0 bases. CDR3 length equals 18 residues. Germline CDR1 and CDR2: LGHNA and YSLEER. The CDR3 here is CASSQDLPTGELSYEQYF. The CDR3, as DNA: TGCGCCAGCAGCCAAGATCTTCCGACAGGGGAACTCTCCTACGAGCAGTACTTC.

This clonotype was recorded at least ten times. The chain couples TRBV2 to TRBJ1-2; possible D gene TRBD1, 5 bases. The V gene lost 3 bases and the J gene lost 8 bases, with 10 bases spanning the gap. The CDR3 is 12 residues long. Germline V gene data show CDR1 as SNHLY and CDR2 as FYNNEI. The CDR3 sequence is CASSDQGWGYTF. The CDR3, as DNA: TGTGCCAGCAGTGATCAGGGCTGGGGCTACACCTTC.

Concerning this clonotype: Possible read error: a much larger clone is one base away. V gene TRBV20-1 combines with J gene TRBJ2-7; the match to TRBD1 covers 10 bases. CDR1 is DFQATT and CDR2 is SNEGSKA in the germline V gene (reference sequence). The CDR3 sequence is 14 residues long. The CDR3 is CSARDRDRGYEPYF. As DNA, the CDR3 is TGCAGTGCTAGAGACCGGGACAGGGGCTACGAGCCGTACTTC.

This clonotype has only a few counts. The rearrangement uses TRBV6-6 and TRBJ2-7; D not certain. V lost 2 bases and J 3 bases, leaving 5 bases between the germline ends. The CDR3 runs to 12 residues. Germline CDR1 and CDR2: MNHNY and SVGAGI (reference sequence). The CDR3 sequence: CASSYLIYEQYF. The DNA of the CDR3 is TGTGCCAGCAGTTACCTGATCTACGAGCAGTACTTC.